The 19 T cell receptor beta chains presented below share a single source sample, sequenced in a study of long-term antiretroviral therapy in people with HIV. An immunoSEQ assay, version v3.0, was performed at survey level. Method: immunoSEQ multiplex PCR; TCRdb's copy keeps in-frame clones and lacks some. Counted here are more than 6,000 clones, less than 80% occurring once; the ten biggest clones make up around 6.8%. The sample in question was unsorted PBMCs, obtained 0.1 years before starting antiretroviral therapy. The receptors come from a man younger than 35 with HIV.

The CDR3 DNA follows: TGTGCCAGCAGTTTGCTAGCGGGAAGGCTCGAGCAGTACTTC. Its protein is CASSLLAGRLEQYF. The chain has TRBV28 and TRBJ2-7, with 9 bases that match TRBD2. The CDR3 sequence is 14 residues long. Germline CDR1 reads MDHEN; CDR2 reads SYDVKM. Germline trimming cut 3 bases from V and 6 bases from J; bases unmatched to any gene: 6.

The V and J genes are TRBV10-3 and TRBJ2-1, with 9 bases that match TRBD1. CDR1 ENHRY and CDR2 SYGVKD come from the germline V gene. V trimming: 4 bases; J trimming: 2 bases; junction bases outside the gene matches: 3. The CDR3 extends over 15 amino acids. The DNA for the CDR3 is TGTGCCATCAGTGGGGGACAGGGTACCTACAATGAGCAGTTCTTC. Translated, it gives CAISGGQGTYNEQFF.

The chain uses TRBV10-3 and TRBJ1-5, with D uncertain. The germline V gene encodes CDR1 ENHRY and CDR2 SYGVKD. This CDR3 spans 13 amino acids. With 4 bases removed from V and 5 bases from J, the gap between germline ends came to 9 bases. The CDR3 region is CAISGESDQPQHF. CDR3 DNA: TGTGCCATCAGTGGGGAGTCCGATCAGCCCCAGCATTTT.

The chain links TRBV19 to TRBJ1-4, with D possibly matching TRBD1 (5 bases). V lost 10 bases, J lost 3 bases, and 12 bases lay in between. This CDR3 comprises 13 residues. Germline CDR1 LNHDA, CDR2 SQIVND (reference sequence). The CDR3 nucleotides read TGTGCCACCAACGACAGATCTAATGAAAAACTGTTTTTT. This encodes CATNDRSNEKLFF. The variable domain in full, with the rest retrieved from reference TRBV19 and TRBJ1-4, is DGGITQSPKYLFRKEGQNVTLSCEQNLNHDAMYWYRQDPGQGLRLIYYSQIVNDFQKGDIAEGYSVSREKKESFPLTVTSAQKNPTAFYLCATNDRSNEKLFFGSGTQLSVL.

This chain links TRBV6-4 with TRBJ1-2; D unclear. V dropped 5 bases and J dropped 2 bases, with 12 bases sitting between them. Germline V gene data show CDR1 as MRHNA and CDR2 as SNTAGT. The CDR3 has 14 residues. CDR3 sequence reads: CASSPRADNYGYTF. The CDR3 DNA reads as TGTGCCAGCAGTCCCCGGGCAGACAACTATGGCTACACCTTC.

This chain joins TRBV5-1 and TRBJ2-7, with D tentatively TRBD2 (6 bases). Germline assignment: CDR1 SGHRS and CDR2 YFSETQ. Trimming took 1 base from V and 2 from J, leaving 13 bases between them. The CDR3 consists of 15 residues. DNA of the CDR3: TGCGCCAGCAGCTTGATCGGGGGTTCCACCTACGAGCAGTACGTC. This sequence encodes CASSLIGGSTYEQYV.

This clone was recorded a few times. This chain connects TRBV15 to TRBJ1-1; D may be TRBD1 (5 bases). CDR3 length equals 22 residues. Germline CDR1 is LNHNV and CDR2 is YYDKDF (reference sequence). Trimming took off 0 bases at V and 6 bases at J, with 35 bases between the two ends. CDR3 DNA: TGTGCCACCAGCAGAGAGATCGGGGGAGAACAGCCCAGGTGTACACAAGACGCTGAAGCTTTCTTT. This codes for CATSREIGGEQPRCTQDAEAFF.

The rearrangement links TRBV6-4 to TRBJ2-3, with TRBD2 matching 11 bases. Germline lookup yields CDR1 MRHNA and CDR2 SNTAGT. The CDR3 extends over 16 amino acids. After removal of 0 bases from V and 3 bases from J, the junction contained 2 bases not matched to a gene. Here the CDR3 reads CASSDSASGGTDTQYF. Written as DNA, the CDR3 is TGTGCCAGCAGTGACTCTGCTAGCGGGGGGACAGATACGCAGTATTTT.

The chain links TRBV5-1 to TRBJ2-3; D is undetermined. CDR3 length: 11 amino acids. The V gene's germline CDR1 is SGHRS and CDR2 YFSETQ. Trimming removed 7 bases from V and 5 bases from J, with 8 bases in between. The CDR3 DNA reads TGCGCCAGCCGGGTTTTAGATACGCAGTATTTT. Translation: CASRVLDTQYF.

V and J are TRBV5-6 and TRBJ1-4, with D perhaps matching TRBD1 (5 bases). Germline V gives CDR1 SGHDT, CDR2 YYEEEE. The CDR3 is made up of 15 amino acids. The germline V and J ends were trimmed by 4 bases and 8 bases, with 18 bases remaining between them. CDR3 residues: CASSPGGAAEEKLFF. CDR3 nucleotide sequence: TGTGCCAGCAGCCCAGGAGGGGCGGCGGAGGAAAAACTGTTTTTT. Full variable domain (missing parts from reference TRBV5-6 and TRBJ1-4): DAGVTQSPTHLIKTRGQQVTLRCSPKSGHDTVSWYQQALGQGPQFIFQYYEEEERQRGNFPDRFSGHQFPNYSSELNVNALLLGDSALYLCASSPGGAAEEKLFFGSGTQLSVL.

This clone was observed a few times. V is TRBV4-2 and J is TRBJ1-2; D remains ambiguous. Germline V gene sequence: CDR1 LGHNA, CDR2 YNFKEQ. V lost 3 bases to trimming and J lost 6 bases, with 14 bases between them. The CDR3 spans 14 residues. The CDR3 loop is CASSHPAGPDGYTF. DNA for the CDR3: TGTGCCAGCAGCCACCCCGCCGGCCCGGATGGCTACACCTTC.

The chain has TRBV2 and TRBJ2-5; TRBD2 matches 12 bases. CDR1 is SNHLY, CDR2 FYNNEI, per germline. This CDR3 is 18 amino acids long. The V and J ends lost 2 bases and 5 bases, in that order; junction bases with no gene match: 12. CDR3 bases: TGTGCCAGCAGTGAAAGCAGCACTAGCGGGGGGTTTAGGGAGACCCAGTACTTC. As protein: CASSESSTSGGFRETQYF.

The sample holds a few counts of this clone. The chain has TRBV6-1 and TRBJ1-4; D not certain. CDR3 length: 17 residues. CDR1 is MNHNS and CDR2 is SASEGT in the germline V gene. V lost 2 bases and J 3 bases, leaving 16 bases between the germline ends. The CDR3 here is CASSESWVGSSNEKLFF. CDR3 in DNA: TGTGCCAGCAGTGAATCTTGGGTGGGAAGCTCTAATGAAAAACTGTTTTTT.

V usage is TRBV7-3 and J usage is TRBJ2-1, with a tentative D call TRBD2 (6 bases). Germline V gene sequence: CDR1 SGHTA, CDR2 FQGTGA. The germline V and J ends were trimmed by 2 bases and 13 bases, with 15 bases remaining between them. The CDR3 totals 13 residues. For the CDR3, the DNA is TGTGCCAGCAGCTTAGGCGGGAACAGGCCACAGTTCTTC. It translates to CASSLGGNRPQFF.

The chain uses TRBV25-1 and TRBJ1-6, with D possibly TRBD1 on 5 matching bases. V was clipped by 0 bases and J by 5 bases, with 5 bases between them. Germline V gene lookup returns CDR1 MGHDK and CDR2 SYGVNS. The CDR3 has 14 amino acids. The CDR3 protein is CASSEYRDNSPLHF. CDR3 coding DNA: TGTGCCAGCAGTGAATACAGGGATAATTCACCCCTCCACTTT.

V and J are TRBV19 and TRBJ1-5; no reliable D call. From germline, CDR1 is LNHDA and CDR2 SQIVND (reference sequence). V was trimmed by 1 base and J by 0 bases, leaving 4 bases between them. This CDR3 is 14 amino acids long. CDR3 residues: CASSIVGSNQPQHF. DNA of the CDR3: TGTGCCAGTAGTATAGTGGGTAGCAATCAGCCCCAGCATTTT.

This chain links TRBV6-1 with TRBJ2-2, with TRBD1 matching over 8 bases. V dropped 2 bases and J dropped 4; count of bases not matched to a gene: 3. This CDR3 is 15 amino acids long. Germline V gene sequence: CDR1 MNHNS, CDR2 SASEGT. The CDR3 coding sequence is TGTGCCAGCAGTGAAAGACAGGGGTCCACCGGGGAGCTGTTTTTT. Translated, it gives CASSERQGSTGELFF.

The chain couples TRBV5-4 to TRBJ2-7; tentative D call: TRBD1 (6 bases). The CDR3 runs 13 residues. Deletions cut 0 bases from V and 6 bases from J, with 10 bases between. Germline CDR1 SGHNT, CDR2 YYREEE (reference sequence). The DNA of the CDR3 is TGTGCCAGCAGCTTGGCTACAGGGAGCGAGCAGTACTTC. Amino acids: CASSLATGSEQYF.

The chain recombines TRBV4-2 with TRBJ2-3, with 10 positions matching TRBD2. The trim removed 6 bases at V and 6 bases at J, leaving 12 bases unmatched. CDR1 and CDR2 from the germline V gene are LGHNA and YNFKEQ. The CDR3 spans 16 residues. The CDR3 DNA is TGTGCCAGCAGGCCGGCGGCTAGCGGGGGCCGGGATACGCAGTATTTT. Translation: CASRPAASGGRDTQYF.